These 2 T cell receptor beta chains were sequenced from one sample in a study of cytomegalovirus exposure and HLA in healthy donors. The PCR contained 60 Vbeta and 13 Jbeta primers. Sequencing was performed with immunoSEQ multiplex PCR; in TCRdb, only in-frame clones are kept and a portion is missing. The top ten hold 1.6% of the sample, which has some 60,000 clones, roughly 83% seen once. The sequencing sample was made of PBMCs. The source is a human donor in good health.

The V call is TRBV5-6, the J call TRBJ1-1; D not resolved. This CDR3 region has 14 residues. The V gene lost 2 bases and the J gene lost 1 base, with 9 bases spanning the gap. CDR1 SGHDT and CDR2 YYEEEE come from the germline V gene. This CDR3 reads CASSFQDENTEAFF. In DNA form, the CDR3 reads TGTGCCAGCAGCTTTCAGGATGAGAACACTGAAGCTTTCTTT.

In this sample, this clone turned up once. A read error may account for a junction end that differs from germline. The chain combines TRBV7-7 with TRBJ2-5; a possible D gene is TRBD1 (6 bases). Looked up from germline, CDR1 is SSHAT and CDR2 is FNYEAQ (reference sequence). This CDR3 is built from 13 residues. The CDR3: CASSLWGRETQYF. The CDR3 DNA is TGTGCTAGCAGCTTATGGGGGCGGGAGACCCAGTACTTC.